This T cell receptor beta chain derives from a study of identical twins. Trimming stripped 0 bases from V and 5 bases from J, with 7 bases between. Germline V gene sequence: CDR1 SQVTM, CDR2 ANQGSEA. CDR3 length equals 12 residues. TCRdb re-analysed the 5' RACE reads in MiXCR, keeping a single row per CDR3 protein. The table has hundreds of thousands of distinct CDR3 sequences, around a sixth seen once; the top ten hold less than 15%. These data were likewise used in another study, on T cells expressing NK-cell markers. That source adds: Source material for TCR beta repertoires consisted of sorted CD3+CD56+NKG2C+, CD3+CD56+NKG2C- and CD3+CD56-NKG2C+ T cells. In roughly six donors, dominant NKG2C+ clonotypes were roughly 1.0-7.5% of CD8+ T cells.

The rearrangement links TRBV29-1 to TRBJ2-5, with D perhaps matching TRBD2 (6 bases). Sequenced input: PBMCs. The origin of this receptor is a woman younger than 30 in good health. For the CDR3, the DNA is TGCAGCGTTGAAGAGCTAGCGGAGACCCAGTACTTC. Its protein is CSVEELAETQYF.